The 27 T cell receptor beta chains below were found in one sample sequenced in a study of cytomegalovirus exposure and HLA in healthy donors. The study ran its PCR with 60 Vbeta and 13 Jbeta primers. Profiled with immunoSEQ multiplex PCR; TCRdb holds only in-frame clones, not every one. The sample has 150,000 or so clones. Sequenced: PBMCs. These receptors came from a woman aged 45-59 years in good health and CMV-seronegative.

V gene TRBV7-9 combines with J gene TRBJ2-2; maybe TRBD2 (6 bases). V was shortened by 5 bases and J by 5 bases, with 15 bases between the two germline ends. This CDR3 has 15 residues. Germline CDR1 SEHNR, CDR2 FQNEAQ (reference sequence). The CDR3 nucleotides are TGTGCCAGCAGCCCTCGGCGGGGTGATACCGGGGAGCTGTTTTTT. Protein sequence: CASSPRRGDTGELFF.

The chain carries TRBV7-9 and TRBJ2-7; D call uncertain. Trimming stripped 5 bases from V and 1 base from J, with 12 bases between. Per the germline V gene, CDR1 is SEHNR and CDR2 is FQNEAQ (reference sequence). The CDR3 is 14 amino acids. CDR3 bases: TGTGCCAGCAGCAAACCGGGTCTTTCCTACGAGCAGTACTTC. The encoded protein is CASSKPGLSYEQYF.

This rearrangement joins TRBV11-3 to TRBJ2-1; perhaps TRBD1 as D (5 bases). The ends were cut back, 2 bases at V and 5 bases at J, with 16 bases in the middle. The length of the CDR3 is 16 residues. From germline, CDR1 is SGHNT and CDR2 YENEEA. As DNA, the CDR3 is TGTGCCAGCAGCTTAAGGGGCAGGGTAGCCAACAATGAGCAGTTCTTC. Protein product: CASSLRGRVANNEQFF.

The V gene is TRBV28, the J gene TRBJ2-7, with a weak D call TRBD2 (6 bases). Germline-derived CDR1 and CDR2 are MDHEN and SYDVKM. This CDR3 region has 15 residues. The V end lost 1 base, the J end lost 2 bases, and 12 bases lay between the germline ends. DNA of the CDR3: TGTGCCAGCAGTTTATTGATTAGCGGACCCTACGAGCAGTACTTC. It is translated as CASSLLISGPYEQYF. Based on the CDR3 plus reference TRBV28 and TRBJ2-7, the full variable domain is DVKVTQSSRYLVKRTGEKVFLECVQDMDHENMFWYRQDPGLGLRLIYFSYDVKMKEKGDIPEGYSVSREKKERFSLILESASTNQTSMYLCASSLLISGPYEQYFGPGTRLTVT.

The CDR3 DNA reads as TGTGCCAGCAGCCCACTAGCGGGGGACTACAATGAGCAGTTCTTC. Its translation is CASSPLAGDYNEQFF. This chain uses TRBV4-2 with TRBJ2-1; 11 nucleotides align to TRBD2. CDR3 length: 15 amino acids. Trimming at V came to 4 bases and at J to 3 bases, leaving 2 bases not matched to a gene. Germline lookup yields CDR1 LGHNA and CDR2 YNFKEQ.

In DNA form, the CDR3 reads TGCGCCAGCAGCTTAGTCCAGGGGGCGACGAACACTGAAGCTTTCTTT. Translation gives CASSLVQGATNTEAFF. V and J are TRBV5-1 and TRBJ1-1; 8 bases agree with TRBD1. Germline assignment: CDR1 SGHRS and CDR2 YFSETQ. This CDR3 has 16 residues. The J segment lost 1 base and the V segment lost 2 bases, leaving 7 bases of the junction unmatched.

This chain uses TRBV4-2 with TRBJ2-7; D is undetermined. With 1 base removed from V and 4 bases from J, the gap between germline ends came to 8 bases. From germline, CDR1 is LGHNA and CDR2 YNFKEQ. CDR3 length: 13 amino acids. The CDR3 sequence: CASSQGSGYEQYF. The CDR3 DNA is TGTGCCAGCAGCCAAGGATCAGGTTACGAGCAGTACTTC.

The rearrangement links TRBV11-2 to TRBJ1-4; D is uncertain. The V end was cut by 2 bases, the J end by 8 bases, with 12 bases between. The germline V gene encodes CDR1 SGHAT and CDR2 FQNNGV. CDR3 length equals 14 residues. CDR3 sequence reads: CASSLSGRREKLFF. DNA of the CDR3: TGTGCCAGCAGCTTATCCGGGAGGAGGGAAAAACTGTTTTTT.

Turning to this clone: At one end, the junction sequence differs from germline, possibly due to a read error. J is TRBJ2-1 and V is TRBV18; 8 bases map to TRBD2. Germline loops: CDR1 KGHSH, CDR2 LQKENI. There are 17 residues in the CDR3. CDR3 sequence (DNA): TGTGCCAGCTCACCAGGCGGGGGGATCAGCTCCGACAATGAGCAGTTCTTC. Its translation: CASSPGGGISSDNEQFF.

The chain links TRBV7-9 to TRBJ1-4, with 7 bases fitting TRBD1. CDR1 is SEHNR, CDR2 FQNEAQ, per germline (reference sequence). Trimming removed 1 base from V and 4 bases from J; junction bases left unmatched: 6. The length of the CDR3 is 16 residues. CDR3 DNA: TGTGCCAGCAGCTTAGGTGTCGGACAGGATAATGAAAAACTGTTTTTT. Residues: CASSLGVGQDNEKLFF.

The CDR3 region is CASSPRQGPYEQYF. CDR3 in DNA: TGTGCCAGCTCACCTCGACAGGGACCTTACGAGCAGTACTTC. The chain links TRBV18 to TRBJ2-7, with 7 bases lining up with TRBD1. The CDR3 totals 14 residues. Germline V gives CDR1 KGHSH, CDR2 LQKENI. The V segment lost 3 bases and the J segment 4 bases; nucleotides outside the gene matches: 6.

The chain recombines TRBV2 with TRBJ1-4; possibly TRBD1 for D (5 bases). Germline loops: CDR1 SNHLY, CDR2 FYNNEI. V shed 10 bases and J shed 13 bases, with 7 bases lying between them. This CDR3 has 8 amino acids. CDR3 nucleotide sequence: TGTGCCACCGACAGACTGTTTTTT. Translation: CATDRLFF.

The rearrangement uses TRBV7-6 and TRBJ2-3; the D gene is possibly TRBD2 (5 bases). From germline, CDR1 is SGHVS and CDR2 FNYEAQ. V was trimmed by 4 bases and J by 4 bases, leaving 6 bases between them. The CDR3 is 12 residues long. The CDR3 loop reads CASSSGADTQYF. In nucleotides, the CDR3 is TGTGCCAGCAGCTCCGGGGCAGATACGCAGTATTTT.

The genes are TRBV5-6 and TRBJ1-1; D unclear. The germline gives CDR1 SGHDT, CDR2 YYEEEE. Trimming pared 4 bases from V and 5 bases from J, leaving 18 bases between. This CDR3 has 15 residues. The CDR3 DNA is TGTGCCAGCAGCCCGCTGAGAGGGTATCAAACTGAAGCTTTCTTT. It specifies CASSPLRGYQTEAFF.

V gene TRBV9 combines with J gene TRBJ2-7, with 9 bases matching TRBD2. The V gene end was trimmed by 0 bases and the J gene end by 2 bases; junction bases not matched to a gene: 3. Germline V gene data show CDR1 as SGDLS and CDR2 as YYNGEE. The CDR3 runs to 15 residues. CDR3 sequence (DNA): TGTGCCAGCAGCGTAGGGGCTAGCGGGACCTACGAGCAGTACTTC. It encodes CASSVGASGTYEQYF.

The rearrangement uses TRBV20-1 and TRBJ2-5; D gene uncertain. This CDR3 has 10 residues. With 3 bases removed from V and 5 bases from J, the gap between germline ends came to 4 bases. Germline V CDR1 and CDR2: DFQATT, SNEGSKA (reference sequence). The CDR3 sequence is CSASLETQYF. CDR3 DNA: TGCAGTGCTAGTCTGGAGACCCAGTACTTC.

This chain uses TRBV13 with TRBJ2-7, with TRBD2 matching 8 bases. Germline values: CDR1 PRHDT, CDR2 FYEKMQ (reference sequence). With 3 bases clipped from V and 5 bases from J, the junction kept 3 bases outside the gene matches. CDR3 length: 13 amino acids. The CDR3 nucleotides read TGTGCCAGCAGCTTGACTAGCGAGGACGAGCAGTACTTC. Translated, it gives CASSLTSEDEQYF.

The rearrangement joins TRBV4-2 to TRBJ2-7, with no clear D. Between the trimmed V and J ends, which lost 3 bases and 0 bases, there was a span of 9 bases. The CDR3 extends over 14 amino acids. Germline V gives CDR1 LGHNA, CDR2 YNFKEQ. CDR3 DNA: TGTGCCAGCAGCCACACTCCTATCTCCTACGAGCAGTACTTC. Protein: CASSHTPISYEQYF.

The chain is built from TRBV9 and TRBJ1-1; D uncertain. V was pared by 3 bases and J by 2 bases, with 8 bases between. Germline loops: CDR1 SGDLS, CDR2 YYNGEE. The CDR3 consists of 13 residues. The CDR3 nucleotides are TGTGCCAGCAGCGACGGACTCAACACTGAAGCTTTCTTT. Translating gives CASSDGLNTEAFF.

This chain uses TRBV4-2 with TRBJ1-2; D is perhaps TRBD1 (6 bases). The CDR3 sequence is 14 residues long. V lost 3 bases to trimming and J lost 8 bases, with 16 bases between them. From germline, CDR1 is LGHNA and CDR2 YNFKEQ. The CDR3 protein is CASSHPRGGEGYTF. For the CDR3, the DNA is TGTGCCAGCAGCCACCCGCGGGGGGGCGAGGGCTACACCTTC.

The CDR3 reads CASSPGGAEDTQYF. The CDR3 region has the DNA TGCGCCAGCAGCCCCGGGGGGGCCGAAGATACGCAGTATTTT. The chain is built from TRBV5-1 and TRBJ2-3; TRBD2 agrees at 8 bases. Germline loops: CDR1 SGHRS, CDR2 YFSETQ. The CDR3 totals 14 residues. The V gene end was trimmed by 4 bases and the J gene end by 5 bases; junction bases not matched to a gene: 6.

V and J are TRBV2 and TRBJ1-1; TRBD1 agrees at 7 bases. The CDR3 has 16 amino acids. Germline loops: CDR1 SNHLY, CDR2 FYNNEI. The J segment lost 0 bases and the V segment lost 3 bases, leaving 7 bases of the junction unmatched. The CDR3 loop reads CASSDETGIVNTEAFF. For the CDR3, the DNA is TGTGCCAGCAGTGACGAGACAGGGATCGTGAACACTGAAGCTTTCTTT.

This chain links TRBV5-4 with TRBJ2-7, with a possible D match to TRBD1 (6 bases). Trimming removed 2 bases at V and 0 bases at J, with 12 bases between. The CDR3 covers 15 residues. Germline lookup yields CDR1 SGHNT and CDR2 YYREEE (reference sequence). The CDR3 DNA is TGTGCCAGCAGCTTAGGTGGACAGATCTCCTACGAGCAGTACTTC. It specifies CASSLGGQISYEQYF.

The chain combines TRBV5-1 with TRBJ2-7, with D tentatively TRBD1 (6 bases). This CDR3 has 16 residues. Per germline, CDR1 SGHRS and CDR2 YFSETQ. Trimming shortened V by 7 bases and J by 5 bases, and 25 bases separated the two germline ends. The CDR3 sequence: CASGQQAQGTSNEQYF. CDR3 nucleotide sequence: TGCGCCAGCGGTCAGCAGGCTCAGGGGACGTCTAACGAGCAGTACTTC.

The chain uses TRBV19 and TRBJ1-1, with 7 bases that match TRBD1. V was clipped by 5 bases and J by 4 bases; unmatched bases: 7. The length of the CDR3 is 14 residues. CDR1 and CDR2 (germline): LNHDA, SQIVND (reference sequence). The CDR3 nucleotides read TGTGCCAGTAGTCTAGCGACAGGGACCACTGAAGCTTTCTTT. This codes for CASSLATGTTEAFF.

The chain couples TRBV4-1 to TRBJ2-2; D remains unclear. Germline V gene data show CDR1 as MGHRA and CDR2 as YSYEKL. V gave up 1 base and J gave up 2 bases, with 11 bases separating them. The CDR3 totals 16 residues. CDR3 residues: CASSQALAVNTGELFF. CDR3 sequence (DNA): TGCGCCAGCAGCCAAGCATTGGCGGTTAACACCGGGGAGCTGTTTTTT.

This chain uses TRBV28 with TRBJ2-3, with D perhaps matching TRBD2 (6 bases). Trimming took off 3 bases at V and 2 bases at J, with 24 bases between the two ends. Germline V gene lookup returns CDR1 MDHEN and CDR2 SYDVKM. The CDR3 covers 19 residues. Written as DNA, the CDR3 is TGTGCCAGCAGTTTTCAGGTATCTAGCGCGACCCAACCCACAGATACGCAGTATTTT. Protein sequence: CASSFQVSSATQPTDTQYF.